The 2 T cell receptor beta chains listed next were all sequenced from one sample in a study of blood T cell repertoires in COVID-19. Measured with immunoSEQ multiplex PCR; TCRdb has only the in-frame clones, and not every one. The table shows some 120,000 clones, with almost 85% occurring only once. Sequenced sample: peripheral blood. All receptors come from a man between 65 and 79 years old with active or convalescent COVID-19.

The chain has TRBV5-6 and TRBJ1-1; D might be TRBD1 (6 bases). The CDR3 extends over 14 amino acids. CDR1 and CDR2 (germline): SGHDT, YYEEEE. V lost 5 bases and J 4 bases, leaving 15 bases between the germline ends. CDR3 region: CASSSDSRFTEAFF. CDR3 DNA: TGTGCCAGCAGTTCGGACAGTCGTTTCACTGAAGCTTTCTTT. The whole variable domain, remainder taken from reference TRBV5-6 and TRBJ1-1, is DAGVTQSPTHLIKTRGQQVTLRCSPKSGHDTVSWYQQALGQGPQFIFQYYEEEERQRGNFPDRFSGHQFPNYSSELNVNALLLGDSALYLCASSSDSRFTEAFFGQGTRLTVV.

This clone turned up a few times. The rearrangement uses TRBV3-1 (or the pseudogene TRBV3-2) and TRBJ2-5; unclear D gene. CDR3 length equals 18 residues. CDR1 LGHDT and CDR2 YNNKEL come from the germline V gene (reference sequence). V lost 0 bases, J lost 1 base, and 18 bases lay in between. The CDR3 DNA sequence: TGTGCCAGCAGCCAAGATTCAATGAGGAAACCACCCCAAGAGACCCAGTACTTC. Translation gives CASSQDSMRKPPQETQYF.